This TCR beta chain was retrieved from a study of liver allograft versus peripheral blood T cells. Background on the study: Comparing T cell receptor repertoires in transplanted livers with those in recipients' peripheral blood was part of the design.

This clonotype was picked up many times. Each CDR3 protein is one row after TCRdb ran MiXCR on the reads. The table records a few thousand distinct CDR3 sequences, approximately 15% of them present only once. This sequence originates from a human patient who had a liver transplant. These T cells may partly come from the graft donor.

CDR3 sequence reads: CASSLWGPGTGELFF. CDR3 DNA sequence: TGTGCCAGCAGTTTGTGGGGACCGGGAACCGGGGAGCTGTTTTTT. The chain employs TRBV12-3 or TRBV12-4 and TRBJ2-2; D possibly matches TRBD1 or TRBD2 (5 bases each). The CDR3 runs 15 residues. Trimming removed 3 bases at V and 5 bases at J, with 13 bases between.